This passage covers 14 T cell receptor beta chains from one sample sequenced in a study of blood T cell repertoires in COVID-19. Measured with immunoSEQ multiplex PCR; TCRdb has only the in-frame clones, and not every one. The top ten clones hold approximately 14% of a sample with 30,000 to 35,000 clones, 85% of them seen once. Sequences were obtained from peripheral blood. The receptors derive from a human donor with acute or convalescent COVID-19. The donor label of this sample is uncertain.

The chain combines TRBV29-1 with TRBJ1-1; the match to TRBD1 covers 10 bases. Germline V CDR1 and CDR2: SQVTM, ANQGSEA. V gave up 7 bases and J gave up 10 bases; unmatched junction bases: 9. The CDR3 runs to 12 residues. The DNA for the CDR3 is TGCAGCGCCGGACAGGGGGGAGCGGGAGCTTTCTTT. Translated, it gives CSAGQGGAGAFF.

The gene calls are TRBV7-9 and TRBJ2-3, with D maybe TRBD2 (7 bases). V lost 5 bases, J lost 0 bases, and 12 bases lay in between. The germline V gene encodes CDR1 SEHNR and CDR2 FQNEAQ (reference sequence). The CDR3 is 15 residues long. The CDR3 spells CASSRRGPSTDTQYF. DNA for the CDR3: TGTGCCAGCAGCAGGCGGGGGCCTAGCACAGATACGCAGTATTTT. Combining the CDR3 with reference TRBV7-9 and TRBJ2-3 gives the whole variable domain DTGVSQNPRHKITKRGQNVTFRCDPISEHNRLYWYRQTLGQGPEFLTYFQNEAQLEKSRLLSDRFSAERPKGSFSTLEIQRTEQGDSAMYLCASSRRGPSTDTQYFGPGTRLTVL.

The gene calls are TRBV10-3 and TRBJ1-6; TRBD1 matches 7 bases. The CDR3 length is 14 residues. J gave up 5 bases and V 6 bases, and 4 bases lay outside the gene matches. The V gene's germline CDR1 is ENHRY and CDR2 SYGVKD. The CDR3 protein is CAIRLGQHNSPLHF. The CDR3 DNA sequence: TGTGCCATCAGGCTGGGACAGCATAATTCACCCCTCCACTTT.

J is TRBJ1-2 and V is TRBV3-1 (or the pseudogene TRBV3-2); perhaps TRBD1 as D (5 bases). V was cut by 2 bases and J by 5 bases, with 9 bases left in between. This CDR3 has 13 residues. Germline V CDR1 and CDR2: LGHDT, YNNKEL (reference sequence). CDR3 in amino acids: CASSQPGYYGYTF. The CDR3 coding sequence is TGTGCCAGCAGCCAACCAGGGTATTATGGCTACACCTTC.

Here the CDR3 reads CASSEPYELASQSYEQYF. CDR3 nucleotides: TGTGCCAGCAGTGAACCTTACGAACTAGCGTCACAGTCCTACGAGCAGTACTTC. The gene calls are TRBV6-1 and TRBJ2-7; 7 bases fit TRBD2. The CDR3 is made up of 18 amino acids. V was pared by 2 bases and J by 1 base, with 14 bases of the junction left unmatched. From germline, CDR1 is MNHNS and CDR2 SASEGT.

V is TRBV7-6 and J is TRBJ2-2; perhaps TRBD2 as D (7 bases). The V end was cut by 0 bases, the J end by 3 bases, with 11 bases between. This CDR3 region has 16 residues. CDR1 SGHVS and CDR2 FNYEAQ come from the germline V gene. CDR3 nucleotides: TGTGCCAGCAGCTTAGCGGCGGGGGCATACACCGGGGAGCTGTTTTTT. Translated: CASSLAAGAYTGELFF.

In nucleotides, the CDR3 is TGCGCCAGCAGCGTCGGACAGGGGGGAGAGACCCAGTACTTC. Its translation is CASSVGQGGETQYF. V gene TRBV5-1 combines with J gene TRBJ2-5; 10 bases fit TRBD1. With 4 bases clipped from V and 4 bases from J, the junction kept 4 bases outside the gene matches. The CDR3 loop spans 14 amino acids. Germline CDR1 and CDR2: SGHRS and YFSETQ.

The rearrangement joins TRBV11-3 to TRBJ1-1; no firm D call. CDR1 and CDR2 from the germline V gene are SGHNT and YENEEA. The CDR3 consists of 13 residues. V was trimmed by 4 bases and J by 4 bases, leaving 10 bases between them. The CDR3 sequence is CASSSQVSTEAFF. CDR3 sequence (DNA): TGTGCCAGCAGCTCCCAAGTTAGCACTGAAGCTTTCTTT.

The chain uses TRBV7-2 and TRBJ1-2; 10 bases map to TRBD1. In germline, CDR1 is SGHTA, CDR2 FQGNSA. V trimming: 5 bases; J trimming: 5 bases; junction bases outside the gene matches: 11. The CDR3 is made up of 16 amino acids. CDR3 sequence (DNA): TGTGCCAGCAGCCCCCGGACAGGGGGAGGGAGTTATGGCTACACCTTC. It translates to CASSPRTGGGSYGYTF. Supplemented by reference TRBV7-2 and TRBJ1-2, the full variable domain reads GAGVSQSPSNKVTEKGKDVELRCDPISGHTALYWYRQSLGQGLEFLIYFQGNSAPDKSGLPSDRFSAERTGGSVSTLTIQRTQQEDSAVYLCASSPRTGGGSYGYTFGSGTRLTVV.

V usage is TRBV7-2 and J usage is TRBJ2-3; 7 bases fit TRBD2. Germline trimming cut 0 bases from V and 10 bases from J; bases unmatched to any gene: 7. CDR1 and CDR2 from the germline V gene are SGHTA and FQGNSA. CDR3 size: 14 residues. In DNA, the CDR3 is TGTGCCAGCAGCTTAGCAGCGGGGCTTGAGGCGCAGTATTTT. Its translation: CASSLAAGLEAQYF.

V and J are TRBV7-2 and TRBJ1-1, with TRBD1 as a possible D gene (5 bases). Germline CDR1 is SGHTA and CDR2 is FQGNSA. The V end lost 5 bases, the J end lost 8 bases, and 15 bases lay between the germline ends. The CDR3 consists of 13 residues. The CDR3 DNA reads TGTGCCAGCAGCCCCGGGGGGGGACGGGAAGCTTTCTTT. It translates to CASSPGGGREAFF.

The chain couples TRBV4-3 to TRBJ1-2; the match to TRBD1 covers 7 bases. The V gene end was trimmed by 0 bases and the J gene end by 4 bases; junction bases not matched to a gene: 5. CDR1 is LGHNA, CDR2 YSLEER, per germline. The CDR3 length is 15 residues. The CDR3 sequence: CASSQDPAGGYGYTF. The CDR3 nucleotides are TGCGCCAGCAGCCAAGATCCGGCAGGGGGCTATGGCTACACCTTC.

This clone was recorded once. This chain joins TRBV7-9 and TRBJ1-1; D is possibly TRBD1 (6 bases). The CDR3 has 14 amino acids. V was pared by 5 bases and J by 3 bases, with 13 bases between. CDR1 and CDR2 (germline): SEHNR, FQNEAQ (reference sequence). The CDR3 DNA reads TGTGCCAGCAGCCTTCTCGCAGGGGACACTGAAGCTTTCTTT. It codes for CASSLLAGDTEAFF.

In its sample, this clone was seen once. Other DNA sequences of this sample code for an identical CDR3. The V and J genes are TRBV13 and TRBJ1-1; D is undetermined. Trimming took off 0 bases at V and 1 base at J, with 6 bases between the two ends. The CDR3 length is 14 residues. Germline V gives CDR1 PRHDT, CDR2 FYEKMQ (reference sequence). Written as DNA, the CDR3 is TGTGCCAGCAGCTTAGGCGGCGGGAACACTGAAGCTTTCTTT. The encoded protein is CASSLGGGNTEAFF.